The T cell receptor beta chain under discussion was sequenced for a study of neurological immune-mediated disorders. Study-wide points: The absence of any CDR3 amino acid sequence shared by expanded clones across subjects suggests that repertoires were private in all groups. Falling below healthy controls, multiple sclerosis showed the least TCR clonal expansion, while HTLV-1-associated myelopathy showed the most.

At least ten counts were recorded for this clonotype. The antigen remains undetermined. The V gene's germline CDR1 is SEHNR and CDR2 FQNEAQ (reference sequence). The CDR3 has 12 amino acids. Trimming took off 5 bases at V and 8 bases at J, with 12 bases between the two ends. The cDNA was generated by 5'RACE with 10-nucleotide random UMIs. Every sequencing run generated over 170 million TCR-beta sequences from 15-18 subjects. Each CDR3 protein is one row after TCRdb ran MiXCR on the 5' RACE reads. Of some 79,000 distinct CDR3 sequences listed, roughly 15% were seen once; the top ten hold more than 6%. This receptor was taken from a woman aged 45-65 years in good health. Input material: PBMCs. V gene TRBV7-9 combines with J gene TRBJ1-2; possible D gene TRBD1, 6 bases. CDR3: CASSPGTSGYTF. Written as DNA, the CDR3 is TGTGCCAGCAGCCCCGGGACAAGCGGCTACACCTTC. Based on the CDR3 plus reference TRBV7-9 and TRBJ1-2, the full variable domain is DTGVSQNPRHKITKRGQNVTFRCDPISEHNRLYWYRQTLGQGPEFLTYFQNEAQLEKSRLLSDRFSAERPKGSFSTLEIQRTEQGDSAMYLCASSPGTSGYTFGSGTRLTVV.